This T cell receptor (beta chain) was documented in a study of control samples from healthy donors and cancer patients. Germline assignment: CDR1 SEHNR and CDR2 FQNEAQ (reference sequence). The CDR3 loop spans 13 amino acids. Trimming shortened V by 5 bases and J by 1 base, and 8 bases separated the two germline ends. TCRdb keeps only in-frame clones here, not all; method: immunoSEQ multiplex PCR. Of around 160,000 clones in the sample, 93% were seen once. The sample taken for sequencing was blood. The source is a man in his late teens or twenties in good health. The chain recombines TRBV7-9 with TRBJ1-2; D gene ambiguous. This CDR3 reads CASSPQLNYGYTF. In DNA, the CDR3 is TGTGCCAGCAGCCCGCAGCTTAACTATGGCTACACCTTC. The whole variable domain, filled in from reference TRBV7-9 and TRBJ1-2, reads DTGVSQNPRHKITKRGQNVTFRCDPISEHNRLYWYRQTLGQGPEFLTYFQNEAQLEKSRLLSDRFSAERPKGSFSTLEIQRTEQGDSAMYLCASSPQLNYGYTFGSGTRLTVV.